There are many counts of the clone carrying this T cell receptor (beta chain). The assay was immunoSEQ multiplex PCR, and TCRdb's table has in-frame clones only and misses some. The sample has roughly 300,000 clones, 73% seen once; the top ten hold 8.5% to 12%. This specimen belongs to a study of shared clonotypes between healthy human individuals. The CD4+ fraction was divided into a CD45RA+ naive subset and a CD45RA-negative memory subset. Sequencing was done on a sample of memory CD4+ T cells sorted from blood. As to subset: CD45RA-negative fraction. The source is a man aged 30 to 39 in good health.

The CDR3 DNA reads as TGCGCCAGCAGCCTCCAACTAGCGGGCAACGCAGATACGCAGTATTTT. Encoded protein: CASSLQLAGNADTQYF. The rearrangement uses TRBV5-1 and TRBJ2-3; 9 bases fit TRBD2. The ends lost 4 bases at V and 4 bases at J; junction bases unmatched: 10. Germline CDR1 SGHRS, CDR2 YFSETQ. The CDR3 is made up of 16 amino acids.